The 32 T cell receptor beta chains below come from one sample, sequenced in a study of T-cell reconstitution after alpha-beta-depleted transplantation in children. Construction of the TCRbeta library involved unique molecular identifiers. Each CDR3 protein is one row after TCRdb ran MiXCR on the PCR reads. The sample contains 150,000 to 250,000 distinct CDR3 sequences, approximately 15% of which appear only once. Material: PBMCs from the stem cell graft donor, obtained from the stem cell graft. Receptor source: a human donor who donated a stem cell graft to a child with acute lymphoblastic leukemia.

This clonotype has a count of ten or more. The genes are TRBV29-1 and TRBJ2-4, with D uncertain. With 4 bases removed from V and 2 bases from J, the gap between germline ends came to 15 bases. Germline values: CDR1 SQVTM, CDR2 ANQGSEA. The CDR3 has 15 residues. Here the CDR3 reads CSVGIVGKTKNIQYF. The DNA for the CDR3 is TGCAGCGTTGGAATTGTGGGGAAAACCAAAAACATTCAGTACTTC. Looking up the rest from reference TRBV29-1 and TRBJ2-4 gives the full variable domain: SAVISQKPSRDICQRGTSLTIQCQVDSQVTMMFWYRQQPGQSLTLIATANQGSEATYESGFVIDKFPISRPNLTFSTLTVSNMSPEDSSIYLCSVGIVGKTKNIQYFGAGTRLSVL.

This clonotype has at least ten counts. The V call is TRBV20-1, the J call TRBJ2-1; no definite D call. The CDR3 runs to 15 residues. Germline loops: CDR1 DFQATT, CDR2 SNEGSKA (reference sequence). V lost 1 base and J 8 bases, leaving 18 bases between the germline ends. The CDR3 loop reads CSARVSSSIKDEQFF. The CDR3 bases are TGCAGTGCTAGAGTGTCGTCTTCTATTAAGGATGAGCAGTTCTTC.

The table lists this clonotype with a count of one. With a much larger clone just one base away, this may be a read error. The genes are TRBV12-3 or TRBV12-4 and TRBJ1-1, with D hard to call. This CDR3 has 12 amino acids. V lost 7 bases and J 6 bases, leaving 12 bases between the germline ends. CDR3: CASTRGRAEAFF. The CDR3 DNA is TGTGCCAGCACCCGCGGACGGGCTGAAGCTTTCTTT.

This clonotype has a count of ten or more. This sequence joins TRBV5-6 and TRBJ2-1, with TRBD2 matching 10 bases. This CDR3 is built from 17 residues. The junction had 7 bases not matched to a gene; V was cut back by 2 bases and J by 2 bases. Per the germline V gene, CDR1 is SGHDT and CDR2 is YYEEEE. CDR3 coding DNA: TGTGCCAGCAGCTTAAGCGGGAGGGCCCTTCCCTACAATGAGCAGTTCTTC. This codes for CASSLSGRALPYNEQFF.

This clonotype was seen repeatedly, ten times or more. V usage is TRBV3-1 and J usage is TRBJ1-1; a weak D match, TRBD1 (5 bases). This CDR3 contains 13 residues. V shed 4 bases and J shed 4 bases, with 10 bases lying between them. Germline assignment: CDR1 LGHDT and CDR2 YNNKEL (reference sequence). The CDR3, as DNA: TGTGCCAGCAGCCGGGACGGACTCACTGAAGCTTTCTTT. It is translated as CASSRDGLTEAFF.

This clonotype occurred many times. The chain is built from TRBV27 and TRBJ1-2, with D uncertain. Germline V gene lookup returns CDR1 MNHEY and CDR2 SMNVEV (reference sequence). V was shortened by 2 bases and J by 2 bases, with 9 bases between the two germline ends. The CDR3 extends over 14 amino acids. The CDR3 loop reads CASSLNFRNYGYTF. For the CDR3, the DNA is TGTGCCAGCAGTTTAAATTTCAGGAACTATGGCTACACCTTC.

There are many counts of this clonotype. This chain links TRBV7-9 with TRBJ1-2, with 7 bases identical to TRBD1. Germline loops: CDR1 SEHNR, CDR2 FQNEAQ (reference sequence). The CDR3 is 12 residues long. The V gene end was trimmed by 5 bases and the J gene end by 7 bases; junction bases not matched to a gene: 4. The CDR3 sequence is CASSPRQGGYTF. CDR3 in DNA: TGTGCCAGCAGCCCCCGACAGGGTGGCTACACCTTC.

This clonotype appeared many times. The chain recombines TRBV29-1 with TRBJ2-2; D remains unclear. V lost 3 bases to trimming and J lost 0 bases, with 5 bases between them. CDR1 and CDR2 from the germline V gene are SQVTM and ANQGSEA. The CDR3 is 13 residues long. CDR3 protein: CSVDDSNTGELFF. Written as DNA, the CDR3 is TGCAGCGTTGACGATTCGAACACCGGGGAGCTGTTTTTT.

The V and J genes are TRBV11-3 and TRBJ2-1; the D call may be TRBD1 or TRBD2 (5 bases each). Germline values: CDR1 SGHNT, CDR2 YENEEA. CDR3 length equals 16 residues. The V gene lost 4 bases and the J gene lost 5 bases, with 18 bases spanning the gap. This chain's CDR3 is CASSSRTHEGNNEQFF. The CDR3 DNA reads as TGTGCCAGCAGCTCGCGGACTCACGAGGGGAACAATGAGCAGTTCTTC.

The rearrangement uses TRBV5-7 and TRBJ2-5, with a possible D match to TRBD1 (6 bases). TRBV5-7 is flagged as an ORF with uncertain function. The CDR3 has 14 residues. Between the trimmed V and J ends, which lost 9 bases and 1 base, there was a span of 16 bases. CDR3 protein: CAMGPTGSQETQYF. The CDR3 region has the DNA TGTGCCATGGGCCCCACAGGGAGCCAAGAGACCCAGTACTTC.

This clonotype has ten or more counts. The chain couples TRBV29-1 to TRBJ2-5; 7 nucleotides align to TRBD1. Per germline, CDR1 SQVTM and CDR2 ANQGSEA. V lost 6 bases, J lost 5 bases, and 6 bases stayed unmatched. There are 12 residues in the CDR3. As DNA, the CDR3 is TGCAGCGTAGACAGGGCCGGGGAGACCCAGTACTTC. Translating gives CSVDRAGETQYF.

This clonotype was picked up one time. This clone may be a read error of a much larger clone one base away. CDR3 region: CASSYFSGRPDTQYF. The CDR3 bases are TGTGCCAGCAGTTACTTTAGCGGGAGACCAGATACGCAGTATTTT. The J gene is TRBJ2-3, the V gene TRBV6-5; TRBD2 aligns across 9 bases. This CDR3 spans 15 amino acids. Trimming took 1 base from V and 4 from J; bases not matched to a gene: 3. Germline CDR1 reads MNHEY; CDR2 reads SVGAGI.

Ten or more counts support this clonotype. The V and J genes are TRBV20-1 and TRBJ2-2; 11 nucleotides match TRBD2. Germline CDR1 is DFQATT and CDR2 is SNEGSKA (reference sequence). The CDR3 runs to 18 residues. V shed 1 base and J 1 base; nucleotides not matched to a gene: 8. The CDR3 DNA reads as TGCAGTGCTAGAGGCAGAAAAACTAGCGGGGGGAACACCGGGGAGCTGTTTTTT. Translating it yields CSARGRKTSGGNTGELFF.

The sample holds many counts of this clonotype. This CDR3 is CASSRRRGNTEAFF. As DNA, the CDR3 is TGTGCCAGCAGTCGGAGGAGGGGGAACACTGAAGCTTTCTTT. The V call is TRBV12-3 or TRBV12-4, the J call TRBJ1-1, with D perhaps TRBD1 (5 bases). CDR3 length: 14 residues. Between the trimmed V and J ends, which lost 5 bases and 1 base, there was a span of 11 bases.

This clonotype was seen only a few times. The V gene is TRBV18, the J gene TRBJ1-1; D may be TRBD1 (6 bases). CDR3 size: 15 residues. Trimming removed 4 bases at V and 5 bases at J, with 17 bases between. CDR1 is KGHSH and CDR2 is LQKENI in the germline V gene. CDR3 in amino acids: CASSRSGEGQTEAFF. CDR3 in DNA: TGTGCCAGCTCACGTTCAGGGGAGGGTCAGACTGAAGCTTTCTTT.

This clonotype was observed a few times. The V and J genes are TRBV12-3 or TRBV12-4 and TRBJ2-1; 12 bases fit TRBD2. This CDR3 has 21 amino acids. Germline trimming cut 2 bases from V and 7 bases from J; bases unmatched to any gene: 21. CDR3 loop: CASSLPSAYSSTSGRLNEQFF. DNA for the CDR3: TGTGCCAGCAGTTTACCCTCGGCTTACTCCTCGACTAGCGGGAGACTTAATGAGCAGTTCTTC.

At least ten counts were recorded for this clonotype. The chain combines TRBV12-3 or TRBV12-4 with TRBJ2-7; D unresolved. The CDR3 loop spans 16 amino acids. Trimming took 3 bases from V and 2 from J, leaving 17 bases between them. The chain's CDR3 is CASSFVVGSRTYEQYF. In DNA, the CDR3 is TGTGCCAGCAGTTTCGTCGTCGGGTCCCGTACCTACGAGCAGTACTTC.

Only a few counts were recorded for this clonotype. The J gene is TRBJ1-2, the V gene TRBV27; 7 nucleotides match TRBD1. Trimming took 3 bases from V and 8 from J; bases not matched to a gene: 15. The germline gives CDR1 MNHEY, CDR2 SMNVEV (reference sequence). The CDR3 runs to 16 residues. CDR3 sequence: CASSFADRLLGTGYTF. In DNA, the CDR3 is TGTGCCAGCAGTTTCGCGGACAGGTTGTTGGGTACGGGCTACACCTTC.

With respect to this clonotype: It may be a read error: a sequence one base away is much more abundant. This chain links TRBV20-1 with TRBJ2-1; no definite D call. CDR3 length: 14 amino acids. Germline values: CDR1 DFQATT, CDR2 SNEGSKA (reference sequence). V lost 4 bases, J lost 2 bases, and 12 bases lay in between. CDR3 nucleotides: TGCAGTGCTACCCGTCCCACTCCCTACAATGAGCAGTTCTTC. It is translated as CSATRPTPYNEQFF.

This clonotype has at least ten counts. The chain joins TRBV19 to TRBJ2-2, with D possibly matching TRBD1 (6 bases). Per germline, CDR1 LNHDA and CDR2 SQIVND (reference sequence). This CDR3 has 16 amino acids. Trimming shortened V by 5 bases and J by 4 bases, and 17 bases separated the two germline ends. The CDR3 loop is CASSVLQGVGTGELFF. In nucleotides, the CDR3 is TGTGCCAGTAGTGTCTTACAGGGTGTTGGCACCGGGGAGCTGTTTTTT. Full variable domain (rest looked up from reference TRBV19 and TRBJ2-2): DGGITQSPKYLFRKEGQNVTLSCEQNLNHDAMYWYRQDPGQGLRLIYYSQIVNDFQKGDIAEGYSVSREKKESFPLTVTSAQKNPTAFYLCASSVLQGVGTGELFFGEGSRLTVL.

The CDR3 loop is CASSRTSPRQGGGTEAFF. The CDR3 region has the DNA TGTGCCAGCAGCAGAACCTCCCCGCGACAGGGCGGGGGGACTGAAGCTTTCTTT. V is TRBV7-6 and J is TRBJ1-1; the match to TRBD1 covers 7 bases. After removal of 5 bases from V and 5 bases from J, the junction contained 20 bases not matched to a gene. Germline V gene sequence: CDR1 SGHVS, CDR2 FNYEAQ. This CDR3 is built from 18 residues.

This clonotype showed up just a few times. This chain connects TRBV5-1 to TRBJ2-5, with D perhaps TRBD1 (6 bases). Trimming stripped 5 bases from V and 7 bases from J, with 24 bases between. The CDR3 runs to 16 residues. From germline, CDR1 is SGHRS and CDR2 YFSETQ. CDR3 DNA: TGCGCCAGCAGTCCTGAATCGTCAGGGGCAGGAGGGACCCAGTACTTC. Translated, it gives CASSPESSGAGGTQYF.

This sequence joins TRBV28 and TRBJ2-7, with D possibly being TRBD2 (5 bases). Trimming pared 5 bases from V and 3 bases from J, leaving 26 bases between. Germline-derived CDR1 and CDR2 are MDHEN and SYDVKM. The CDR3 covers 18 residues. Here the CDR3 reads CASSPYPPAAVNFYEQYF. CDR3 nucleotides: TGTGCCAGCAGTCCCTATCCCCCAGCAGCGGTTAACTTCTACGAGCAGTACTTC. Variable domain in full (rest from reference TRBV28 and TRBJ2-7): DVKVTQSSRYLVKRTGEKVFLECVQDMDHENMFWYRQDPGLGLRLIYFSYDVKMKEKGDIPEGYSVSREKKERFSLILESASTNQTSMYLCASSPYPPAAVNFYEQYFGPGTRLTVT.

This clonotype was detected a few times. The CDR3 loop reads CASSSQTISLAGAYEQYF. The CDR3 DNA reads as TGTGCCAGCAGTTCCCAGACTATATCACTAGCGGGAGCTTACGAGCAGTACTTC. The V gene is TRBV6-6, the J gene TRBJ2-7; 11 bases align to TRBD2. V shed 4 bases, J shed 4 bases, and the junction held 15 bases outside the gene matches. Germline-derived CDR1 and CDR2 are MNHNY and SVGAGI (reference sequence). The CDR3 loop spans 18 amino acids.

This clonotype was seen many times. J is TRBJ2-7 and V is TRBV10-3, with TRBD1 identical over 10 bases. V was pared by 8 bases and J by 6 bases, with 16 bases of the junction left unmatched. Germline CDR1 and CDR2: ENHRY and SYGVKD. The CDR3 contains 16 residues. The CDR3 DNA follows: TGTGCCATCCGTCCCGGGACAGGGGCCCCTGCCGCCGAGCAGTACTTC. It is translated as CAIRPGTGAPAAEQYF.

In its sample, this clonotype was seen many times. The chain links TRBV20-1 to TRBJ1-4; 7 positions match TRBD1. Germline V gene lookup returns CDR1 DFQATT and CDR2 SNEGSKA (reference sequence). The CDR3 is 15 amino acids. V was pared by 3 bases and J by 8 bases, with 12 bases of the junction left unmatched. The CDR3 spells CSARASGRDREKLFF. The CDR3 DNA is TGCAGTGCTAGGGCCTCCGGCCGGGACAGAGAAAAACTGTTTTTT.

About this clonotype itself: Since a much larger clone is just one base distant, this may be a read error. This chain connects TRBV29-1 to TRBJ2-1; a possible D gene is TRBD2 (5 bases). V was clipped by 2 bases and J by 11 bases, with 13 bases between them. This CDR3 region has 12 residues. Germline CDR1 SQVTM, CDR2 ANQGSEA. CDR3 protein: CSVERGSYKQFF. CDR3 nucleotide sequence: TGCAGCGTTGAACGAGGGTCCTATAAGCAGTTCTTC.

This sequence joins TRBV10-2 and TRBJ2-1; D may be TRBD1 or TRBD2 (5 bases each). The germline V gene has CDR1 WSHSY and CDR2 SAAADI. CDR3 length: 15 amino acids. Trimming cost V 7 bases and J 0 bases, with 13 bases left between them. The CDR3 sequence: CASNSEGISYNEQFF. The CDR3 coding sequence is TGCGCCAGCAATTCCGAGGGGATCTCCTACAATGAGCAGTTCTTC.

This clonotype was seen more than once but under ten times. The V call is TRBV10-3, the J call TRBJ2-3, with 7 positions matching TRBD2. The CDR3 contains 17 residues. The V gene end was trimmed by 8 bases and the J gene end by 4 bases; junction bases not matched to a gene: 18. In germline, CDR1 is ENHRY, CDR2 SYGVKD. DNA of the CDR3: TGTGCCATCTCTGGCAGCGGGAAAAGGAACGTGGCAGATACGCAGTATTTT. Translation gives CAISGSGKRNVADTQYF.

In this sample, this clonotype turned up a few times. The V call is TRBV12-3 or TRBV12-4, the J call TRBJ2-7, with D possibly matching TRBD1 (6 bases). V was pared by 6 bases and J by 2 bases, with 17 bases between. CDR3 size: 15 residues. CDR3 sequence: CASSPNRDNPYEQYF. In nucleotides, the CDR3 is TGTGCCAGCAGCCCAAACCGGGACAACCCCTACGAGCAGTACTTC.

This clonotype was seen at least ten times. This chain's CDR3 is CASSLVTGTDTQYF. CDR3 in DNA: TGTGCCAGCAGCTTGGTGACAGGTACAGATACGCAGTATTTT. The J gene is TRBJ2-3, the V gene TRBV5-6, with D perhaps TRBD1 (6 bases). V lost 0 bases to trimming and J lost 3 bases, with 8 bases between them. The germline CDR1 and CDR2 sequences are SGHDT and YYEEEE. The CDR3 loop spans 14 amino acids. The full variable domain, with the rest looked up from reference TRBV5-6 and TRBJ2-3, is DAGVTQSPTHLIKTRGQQVTLRCSPKSGHDTVSWYQQALGQGPQFIFQYYEEEERQRGNFPDRFSGHQFPNYSSELNVNALLLGDSALYLCASSLVTGTDTQYFGPGTRLTVL.

This rearrangement joins TRBV20-1 to TRBJ1-4; TRBD1 matches 7 bases. The CDR3 contains 14 residues. Losses at the gene ends were 0 bases for V and 8 bases for J; bases not matched to a gene: 6. Germline values: CDR1 DFQATT, CDR2 SNEGSKA (reference sequence). The CDR3 DNA sequence: TGCAGTGCTAGAGATAGGGCAGGGGGAGAAAAACTGTTTTTT. Translated: CSARDRAGGEKLFF.